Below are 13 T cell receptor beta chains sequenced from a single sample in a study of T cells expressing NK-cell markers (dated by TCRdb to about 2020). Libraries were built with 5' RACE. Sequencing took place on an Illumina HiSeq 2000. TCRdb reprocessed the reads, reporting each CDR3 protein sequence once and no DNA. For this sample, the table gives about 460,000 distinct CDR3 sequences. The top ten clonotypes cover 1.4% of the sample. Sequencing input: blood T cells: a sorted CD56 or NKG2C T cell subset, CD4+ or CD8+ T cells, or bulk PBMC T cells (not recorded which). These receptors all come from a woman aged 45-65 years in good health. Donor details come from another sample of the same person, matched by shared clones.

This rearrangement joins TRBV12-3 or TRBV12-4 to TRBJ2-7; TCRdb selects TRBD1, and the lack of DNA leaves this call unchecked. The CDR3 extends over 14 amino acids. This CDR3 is CASTAGTSSYEQYF.

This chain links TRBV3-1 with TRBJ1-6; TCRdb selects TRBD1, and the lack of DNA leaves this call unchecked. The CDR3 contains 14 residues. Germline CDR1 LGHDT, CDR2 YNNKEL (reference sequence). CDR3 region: CASRRTGDNSPLHF.

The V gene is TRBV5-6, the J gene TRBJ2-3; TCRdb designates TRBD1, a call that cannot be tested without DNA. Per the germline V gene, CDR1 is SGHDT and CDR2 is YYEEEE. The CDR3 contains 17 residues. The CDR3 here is CASSLDRGPRSTDTQYF.

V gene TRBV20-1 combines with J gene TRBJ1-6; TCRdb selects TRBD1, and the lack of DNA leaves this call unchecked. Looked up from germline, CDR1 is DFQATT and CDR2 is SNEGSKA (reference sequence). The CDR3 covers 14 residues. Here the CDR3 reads CSARAQADNSPLHF.

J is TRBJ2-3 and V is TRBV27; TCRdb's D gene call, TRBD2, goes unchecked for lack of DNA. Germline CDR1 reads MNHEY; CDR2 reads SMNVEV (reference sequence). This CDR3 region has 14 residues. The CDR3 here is CASRRTGVTDTQYF.

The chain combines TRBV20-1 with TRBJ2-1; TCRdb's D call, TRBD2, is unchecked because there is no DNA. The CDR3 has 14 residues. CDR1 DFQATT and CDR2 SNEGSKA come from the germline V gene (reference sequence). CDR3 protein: CSAVGTSGRDEQFF.

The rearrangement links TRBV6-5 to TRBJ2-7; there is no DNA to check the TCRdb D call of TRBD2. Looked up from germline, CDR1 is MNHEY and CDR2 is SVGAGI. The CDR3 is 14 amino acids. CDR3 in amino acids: CASSRLAGPQEQYF.

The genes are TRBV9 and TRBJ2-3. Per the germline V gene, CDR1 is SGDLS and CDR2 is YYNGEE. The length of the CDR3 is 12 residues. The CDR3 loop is CASSEAEDTQYF.

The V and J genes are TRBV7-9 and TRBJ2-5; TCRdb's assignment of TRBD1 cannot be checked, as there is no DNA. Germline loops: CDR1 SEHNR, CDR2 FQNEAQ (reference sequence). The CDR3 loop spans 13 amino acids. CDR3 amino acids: CASKAGPQETQYF.

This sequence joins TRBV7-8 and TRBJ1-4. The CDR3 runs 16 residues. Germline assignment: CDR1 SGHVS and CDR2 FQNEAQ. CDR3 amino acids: CASSSLRQPTNEKLFF.

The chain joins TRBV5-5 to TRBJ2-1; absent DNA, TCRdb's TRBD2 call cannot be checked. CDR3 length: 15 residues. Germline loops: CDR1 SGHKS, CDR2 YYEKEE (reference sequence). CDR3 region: CASSPREGINNEQFF. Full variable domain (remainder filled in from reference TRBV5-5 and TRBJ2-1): DAGVTQSPTHLIKTRGQQVTLRCSPISGHKSVSWYQQVLGQGPQFIFQYYEKEERGRGNFPDRFSARQFPNYSSELNVNALLLGDSALYLCASSPREGINNEQFFGPGTRLTVL.

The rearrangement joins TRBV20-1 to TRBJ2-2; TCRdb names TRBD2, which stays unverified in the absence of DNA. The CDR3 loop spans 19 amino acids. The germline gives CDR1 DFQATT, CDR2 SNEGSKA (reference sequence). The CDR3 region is CSANNRKGLAGVNTGELFF.

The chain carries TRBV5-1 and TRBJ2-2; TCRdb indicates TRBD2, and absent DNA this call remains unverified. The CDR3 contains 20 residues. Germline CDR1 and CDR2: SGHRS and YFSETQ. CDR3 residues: CASSEGTVAGGLMNTGELFF. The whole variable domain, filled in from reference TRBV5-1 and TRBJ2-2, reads KAGVTQTPRYLIKTRGQQVTLSCSPISGHRSVSWYQQTPGQGLQFLFEYFSETQRNKGNFPGRFSGRQFSNSRSEMNVSTLELGDSALYLCASSEGTVAGGLMNTGELFFGEGSRLTVL.